Listed here are 20 T cell receptor beta chains from one sample, sequenced in a study of blood T cell repertoires in COVID-19. The repertoire was sequenced with immunoSEQ multiplex PCR; TCRdb's copy has only in-frame clones and lacks some. The sample carries more than 55,000 clones, about nine tenths recorded once. Sample: peripheral blood. The receptors derive from a woman aged 70 to 79 with acute or convalescent COVID-19.

This rearrangement joins TRBV14 to TRBJ1-4, with TRBD1 matching over 9 bases. The CDR3 is 16 residues long. Per germline, CDR1 SGHDN and CDR2 FVKESK. With 5 bases clipped from V and 7 bases from J, the junction kept 11 bases outside the gene matches. CDR3 sequence reads: CASSELTGGVSEKLFF. In DNA form, the CDR3 reads TGTGCCAGCAGCGAGCTTACAGGGGGCGTCAGTGAAAAACTGTTTTTT.

This chain connects TRBV4-3 to TRBJ1-6; possible D gene TRBD1, 5 bases. V lost 0 bases and J 5 bases, leaving 8 bases between the germline ends. This CDR3 region has 15 residues. Germline V lookup: CDR1 LGHNA, CDR2 YSLEER. The chain's CDR3 is CASSQETENNSPLHF. CDR3 DNA: TGCGCCAGCAGCCAAGAGACAGAAAATAATTCACCCCTCCACTTT.

The chain employs TRBV29-1 and TRBJ1-1, with 10 bases aligning to TRBD1. The CDR3 is made up of 12 amino acids. Germline V gene sequence: CDR1 SQVTM, CDR2 ANQGSEA. V lost 7 bases to trimming and J lost 4 bases; unmatched junction nucleotides: 3. CDR3 nucleotides: TGCAGCGCTGGACAGGGGGGCACTGAAGCTTTCTTT. It is translated as CSAGQGGTEAFF.

V usage is TRBV6-5 and J usage is TRBJ1-6; 8 nucleotides agree with TRBD1. CDR1 MNHEY and CDR2 SVGAGI come from the germline V gene. The trim removed 8 bases at V and 7 bases at J, leaving 10 bases unmatched. This CDR3 contains 15 residues. DNA for the CDR3: TGTGCCAGCTCCCTTACGGACAGGGACAATTCACCCCTCCACTTT. Its translation is CASSLTDRDNSPLHF.

V and J are TRBV2 and TRBJ1-2; 10 bases align to TRBD1. Germline V gene data show CDR1 as SNHLY and CDR2 as FYNNEI. The CDR3 runs 14 residues. V shed 11 bases and J 2 bases; nucleotides not matched to a gene: 8. This CDR3 is CAGDRGTENYGYTF. The DNA for the CDR3 is TGTGCCGGGGACAGGGGTACGGAGAACTATGGCTACACCTTC.

J is TRBJ1-2 and V is TRBV2; no clear D gene. The CDR3 is 15 amino acids. CDR1 is SNHLY and CDR2 is FYNNEI in the germline V gene. V was trimmed by 8 bases and J by 2 bases, leaving 18 bases between them. The CDR3 loop is CASVFSGELNYGYTF. CDR3 nucleotide sequence: TGTGCCAGCGTATTTTCTGGGGAGTTAAACTATGGCTACACCTTC. Full variable domain (outside the CDR3, taken from reference TRBV2 and TRBJ1-2): EPEVTQTPSHQVTQMGQEVILRCVPISNHLYFYWYRQILGQKVEFLVSFYNNEISEKSEIFDDQFSVERPDGSNFTLKIRSTKLEDSAMYFCASVFSGELNYGYTFGSGTRLTVV.

This chain links TRBV7-9 with TRBJ1-2; possibly TRBD1 for D (6 bases). The CDR3 runs 14 residues. Trimming took 6 bases from V and 0 from J, leaving 11 bases between them. CDR1 SEHNR and CDR2 FQNEAQ come from the germline V gene (reference sequence). CDR3 DNA: TGTGCCAGCAGTCTACAGGGACCTAACTATGGCTACACCTTC. It is translated as CASSLQGPNYGYTF.

CDR3 sequence: CASSLLRYNEQFF. CDR3 nucleotide sequence: TGTGCCAGCAGCTTGCTGCGGTACAATGAGCAGTTCTTC. V is TRBV5-6 and J is TRBJ2-1; no definite D call. The CDR3 runs 13 residues. The germline CDR1 and CDR2 sequences are SGHDT and YYEEEE. V gave up 1 base and J gave up 4 bases, with 6 bases separating them.

This clone came up many times. The V gene is TRBV28, the J gene TRBJ1-1, with a tentative D call TRBD1 (5 bases). Germline loops: CDR1 MDHEN, CDR2 SYDVKM. The CDR3 covers 14 residues. V was clipped by 5 bases and J by 8 bases, with 18 bases between them. The CDR3 DNA sequence: TGTGCCAGCAGTCTGCGTCGCAGGGTTCGGGAAGCTTTCTTT. Translation: CASSLRRRVREAFF.

This clone has a handful of counts. This chain uses TRBV3-1 (or the pseudogene TRBV3-2) with TRBJ1-2, with D possibly TRBD1 on 6 matching bases. The CDR3 contains 17 residues. Germline V gives CDR1 LGHDT, CDR2 YNNKEL (reference sequence). V was trimmed by 0 bases and J by 7 bases, leaving 21 bases between them. As DNA, the CDR3 is TGTGCCAGCAGCCAAGAGTCACTGACAGGTCTTTCGAGTGGCTACACCTTC. Residues: CASSQESLTGLSSGYTF.

J is TRBJ1-2 and V is TRBV13; tentatively, D is TRBD1 (6 bases). Germline-derived CDR1 and CDR2 are PRHDT and FYEKMQ (reference sequence). The CDR3 has 15 residues. Trimming left V 4 bases short and J 2 bases short, with 14 bases between. The CDR3 sequence is CASSSPRTANYGYTF. In nucleotides, the CDR3 is TGTGCCAGCAGCTCGCCCCGGACAGCCAACTATGGCTACACCTTC. Based on the CDR3 plus reference TRBV13 and TRBJ1-2, the full variable domain is AAGVIQSPRHLIKEKRETATLKCYPIPRHDTVYWYQQGPGQDPQFLISFYEKMQSDKGSIPDRFSAQQFSDYHSELNMSSLELGDSALYFCASSSPRTANYGYTFGSGTRLTVV.

This clone came up once. V is TRBV19 and J is TRBJ1-5, with D possibly being TRBD1 (6 bases). There are 17 residues in the CDR3. V lost 5 bases and J lost 3, with 20 bases in between. Germline values: CDR1 LNHDA, CDR2 SQIVND (reference sequence). The CDR3 region is CASSPNIQGVTNQPQHF. In nucleotides, the CDR3 is TGTGCCAGTAGTCCCAACATACAGGGAGTTACCAATCAGCCCCAGCATTTT.

This clone was observed a few times. The J gene is TRBJ1-2, the V gene TRBV28; 7 bases align to TRBD1. The V segment lost 5 bases and the J segment 3 bases; nucleotides outside the gene matches: 0. CDR1 MDHEN and CDR2 SYDVKM come from the germline V gene. The CDR3 consists of 12 residues. The CDR3: CASSGQDYGYTF. The CDR3, as DNA: TGTGCCAGCAGTGGACAGGACTATGGCTACACCTTC.

The rearrangement links TRBV27 to TRBJ2-3, with 8 nucleotides matching TRBD1. The ends lost 1 base at V and 4 bases at J; junction bases unmatched: 4. CDR1 is MNHEY and CDR2 is SMNVEV in the germline V gene (reference sequence). The CDR3 is 15 residues long. The CDR3 nucleotides are TGTGCCAGCAGTTTATTACAGGGGGAAGCAGATACGCAGTATTTT. Translating it yields CASSLLQGEADTQYF.

The chain is built from TRBV18 and TRBJ1-2, with 8 bases that match TRBD1. J gave up 8 bases and V 1 base, and 12 bases lay outside the gene matches. The germline V gene has CDR1 KGHSH and CDR2 LQKENI. This CDR3 is built from 16 residues. The CDR3 loop is CASSPQGTGVFGGYTF. The CDR3 region has the DNA TGTGCCAGCTCACCACAGGGGACAGGAGTTTTTGGGGGCTACACCTTC.

V usage is TRBV6-5 and J usage is TRBJ2-5, with 11 bases fitting TRBD2. The V and J ends lost 3 bases and 5 bases, in that order; junction bases with no gene match: 5. Germline lookup yields CDR1 MNHEY and CDR2 SVGAGI. There are 15 residues in the CDR3. CDR3 DNA: TGTGCCAGCAGTTATGTAGCGGGGGGGAGTGAGACCCAGTACTTC. It translates to CASSYVAGGSETQYF.

The chain links TRBV19 to TRBJ1-6, with no clear D. Between the trimmed V and J ends, which lost 0 bases and 7 bases, there was a span of 7 bases. This CDR3 region has 14 residues. Per germline, CDR1 LNHDA and CDR2 SQIVND (reference sequence). As DNA, the CDR3 is TGTGCCAGTAGTATAGATCGCGGAAATTCACCCCTCCACTTT. Its protein is CASSIDRGNSPLHF.

The chain recombines TRBV7-3 with TRBJ2-1, with TRBD2 matching over 7 bases. The CDR3 consists of 15 residues. With 1 base clipped from V and 4 bases from J, the junction kept 4 bases outside the gene matches. Germline V lookup: CDR1 SGHTA, CDR2 FQGTGA. CDR3 sequence (DNA): TGTGCCAGCAGCTTAAGGGCTAGCGGATACAATGAGCAGTTCTTC. Translation: CASSLRASGYNEQFF.

This chain uses TRBV20-1 with TRBJ1-4; D not resolved. The CDR3 runs 11 residues. Germline V gene sequence: CDR1 DFQATT, CDR2 SNEGSKA (reference sequence). V was clipped by 6 bases and J by 5 bases, with 7 bases between them. In DNA form, the CDR3 reads TGCAGTGCCTTTCTGAATGAAAAACTGTTTTTT. It is translated as CSAFLNEKLFF.

The chain uses TRBV27 and TRBJ2-7, with 8 bases fitting TRBD1. The CDR3 is made up of 14 amino acids. The ends lost 4 bases at V and 3 bases at J; junction bases unmatched: 5. The germline gives CDR1 MNHEY, CDR2 SMNVEV (reference sequence). In DNA form, the CDR3 reads TGTGCCAGCAGTTATGGACAGGGAGTCTACGAGCAGTACTTC. Protein sequence: CASSYGQGVYEQYF.